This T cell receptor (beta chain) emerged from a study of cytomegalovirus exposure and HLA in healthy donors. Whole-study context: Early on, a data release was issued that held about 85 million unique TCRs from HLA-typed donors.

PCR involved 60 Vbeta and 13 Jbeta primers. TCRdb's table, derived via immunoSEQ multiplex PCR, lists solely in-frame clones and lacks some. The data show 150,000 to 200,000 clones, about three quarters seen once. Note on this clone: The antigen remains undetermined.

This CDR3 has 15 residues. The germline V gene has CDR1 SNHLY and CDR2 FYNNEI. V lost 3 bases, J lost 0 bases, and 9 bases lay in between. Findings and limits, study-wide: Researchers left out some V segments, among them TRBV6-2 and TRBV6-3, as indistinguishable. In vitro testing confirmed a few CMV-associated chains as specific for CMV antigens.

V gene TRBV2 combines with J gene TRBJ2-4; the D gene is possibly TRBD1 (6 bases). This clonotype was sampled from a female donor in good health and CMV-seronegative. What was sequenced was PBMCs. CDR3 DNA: TGTGCCAGCAGTGACGACAGGATAGCCAAAAACATTCAGTACTTC. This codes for CASSDDRIAKNIQYF.